This T cell receptor (beta chain) was recovered during a study of blood T cell repertoires in COVID-19. Study summary: Sites in the United States, Italy and Spain provided acute and convalescent COVID-19 samples. Sample material is recorded as cDNA or gDNA derived from T cells, B-cell-depleted T cells, or PBMCs.

In the source study's methods: For nucleated cells, counts were estimated from reference gene primer amplification. Profiling relied on immunoSEQ multiplex PCR, and the TCRdb table lists in-frame clones only, not all of them. The V and J calls and clone size are taken from that table; D and trimming were inferred from the DNA. The sample yields under 200,000 clones, about 86% seen once. After removal of 1 base from V and 1 base from J, the junction contained 1 base not matched to a gene. This CDR3 is 15 amino acids long. Germline CDR1 is MGHRA and CDR2 is YSYEKL. The specimen sequenced was peripheral blood. The rearrangement joins TRBV4-1 to TRBJ1-5, with 7 bases that match TRBD1. This clonotype was sampled from a man aged 25-40 years with active or convalescent COVID-19. Here the CDR3 reads CASSQGDRSNQPQHF. CDR3 DNA: TGCGCCAGCAGCCAAGGGGACAGAAGCAATCAGCCCCAGCATTTT.